Listed here is a single T cell receptor beta chain. Recovered participants had two consecutive negative NP/OP PCR tests, healthcare professional clearance, or symptom resolution. The source of the sample is a study of blood T cell repertoires in COVID-19. Study background: Samples came from the United States, Italy and Spain, spanning acute and convalescent COVID-19.

V lost 0 bases, J lost 2 bases, and 8 bases lay in between. Per germline, CDR1 SGHRS and CDR2 YFSETQ. The CDR3 consists of 14 residues. TCRdb's table, derived via immunoSEQ multiplex PCR, lists solely in-frame clones and lacks some. The sample includes around 230,000 clones, roughly nine tenths of them seen just once. The chain employs TRBV5-1 and TRBJ2-5, with TRBD1 as a possible D gene (5 bases). The sample was PBMCs or T cells enriched from blood (not recorded which). This sequence was found in a young woman who had recovered from COVID-19. The CDR3 sequence is CASSLAGYQETQYF. The CDR3 nucleotides are TGCGCCAGCAGCTTGGCAGGGTATCAAGAGACCCAGTACTTC.